This TCR beta chain emerged from a study of blood T cell repertoires in COVID-19 (dated by TCRdb to the early 2020s). For the wider study: The collaborator samples originated in the United States, Italy and Spain and spanned the acute and convalescent phases of COVID-19. The material from the prospective study consisted of cDNA or gDNA derived from T cells, B-cell-depleted T cells, or PBMCs. The dataset comprised deeply sampled blood TCRbeta repertoires from subjects exposed to, actively infected with, or recovered from COVID-19. A freely available public database, intended as a resource for researchers studying the immune response to SARS-CoV-2, is where the repertoires were released. Samples came from the ongoing ImmuneRACE study (first 160 participants) plus 1,254 subjects from 6 global collaborators. The sample metadata nearly always contained a de-identified subject ID, COVID-19 status, age in years and sex. Where available, HLA class I and class II types were obtained from metadata supplied by the sample provider rather than from assay-based typing.

Participants in the prospective study were aged roughly 18 to 89 years, lived in 20 to 25 United States geographic areas, and enrolled through a virtual design. To assign participants to cohorts, the prospective study relied on clinical history that participants themselves reported in a screening survey and a study questionnaire. Exposed participants had been in contact, within 2 weeks of entering the study, with a person who had a PCR-confirmed or clinician-diagnosed case of COVID-19. In the prospective study, whole blood, serum and a nasopharyngeal or oropharyngeal swab were collected from each participant by mobile phlebotomists. Participants in the prospective study had the option to provide additional blood draws and questionnaires over a 2-month period. Blood samples from the prospective study were shipped frozen or at room temperature prior to DNA extraction. General study outcomes and caveats: The quantity of clinical and demographic metadata differed by source and by participant and was supplied without curation.

Inclusive of the bounding cysteine and phenylalanine, the CDR3 is 13 residues long. The CDR3 DNA has 39 bases and is translated from base 1. Trimming at the junction amounts to 6 bases on V and 1 base on J, and the germline ends lie 6 bases apart. In the germline V gene, CDR1 corresponds to MDHEN and CDR2 to SYDVKM. TCRbeta CDR3 regions were amplified from genomic DNA by means of the immunoSEQ Assay, a bias-controlled multiplex PCR. The paper's processing steps were these. The number of nucleated cells in each sample was estimated from the amplification of reference gene primers within the assay. To quantify the absolute abundance of each unique TCRbeta CDR3 rearrangement, sequence reads were collapsed and filtered. For each sample, productive Simpson clonality was calculated as the square root of Simpson's diversity index over productive rearrangements. TCRdb carries this immuneACCESS record with in-frame sequences only. Its versions omit some clonotypes, under half of them owing to an unresolved V gene in the studies checked, with the rest unexplained. Clonal size and the V and J genes are those of that table, whereas D and trimming came from the DNA. The sample contains under 400,000 clones, roughly 90% of them found a single time. Approximately 1% of the sample is taken by the ten largest.

Notes on this clone: Its antigen has not been determined. No base quality information exists; no much larger clone differs at one position.

The sequence is built from TRBV28 and TRBJ2-2, with an unclear D gene assignment. The sample was PBMCs or T cells enriched from blood (not recorded which). The sequence was obtained from a young woman who had been exposed to COVID-19. CDR3 reads: CASRSGNTGELFF. The DNA reads as follows: TGTGCCAGCAGGTCGGGGAACACCGGGGAGCTGTTTTTT.